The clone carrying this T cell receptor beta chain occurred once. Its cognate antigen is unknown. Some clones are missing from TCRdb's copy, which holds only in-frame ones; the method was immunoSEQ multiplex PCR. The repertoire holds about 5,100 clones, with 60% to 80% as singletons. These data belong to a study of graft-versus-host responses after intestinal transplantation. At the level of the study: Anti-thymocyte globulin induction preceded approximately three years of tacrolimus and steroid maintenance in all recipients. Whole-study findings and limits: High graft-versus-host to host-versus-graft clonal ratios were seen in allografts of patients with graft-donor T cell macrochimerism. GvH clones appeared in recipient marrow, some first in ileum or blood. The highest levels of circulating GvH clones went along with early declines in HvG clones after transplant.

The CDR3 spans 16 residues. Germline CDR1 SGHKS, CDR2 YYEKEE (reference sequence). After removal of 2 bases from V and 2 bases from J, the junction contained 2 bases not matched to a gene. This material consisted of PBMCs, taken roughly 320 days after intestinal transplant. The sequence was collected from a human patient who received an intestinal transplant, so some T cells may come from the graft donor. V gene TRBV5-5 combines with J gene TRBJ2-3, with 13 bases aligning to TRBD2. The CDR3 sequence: CASSLGLAGDTDTQYF. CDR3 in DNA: TGTGCCAGCAGCTTAGGACTAGCGGGGGACACAGATACGCAGTATTTT.